A single count supports the clone carrying this T cell receptor beta chain. The antigen is unknown. Measured with immunoSEQ multiplex PCR; TCRdb has only the in-frame clones, and not every one. The data show about 200,000 clones, with roughly 82% seen just once and around 15% held by the top ten. The sample comes from a study of cytomegalovirus exposure and HLA in healthy donors. Findings and caveats of the study: Researchers catalogued under 200 TCR beta chains as cytomegalovirus-associated.

The length of the CDR3 is 13 residues. Germline CDR1 reads LNHDA; CDR2 reads SQIVND (reference sequence). V gave up 3 bases and J gave up 2 bases, with 5 bases separating them. The sample consisted of PBMCs. This chain uses TRBV19 with TRBJ1-5; D call uncertain. The receptor comes from a woman in her thirties in good health and CMV-seropositive. CDR3 residues: CASSMSGNQPQHF. The CDR3 DNA reads TGTGCCAGTAGTATGTCGGGCAATCAGCCCCAGCATTTT.